A selection of T cell receptor beta chains follows, all from one sample in a study of metastatic and nonmetastatic thyroid tumors. TCRdb re-clonotyped the PCR reads through MiXCR. Among 15,000 or so clones listed, around 25% were seen once. Sequenced material: adjacent normal tissue. The receptors here all came from a female donor with papillary thyroid cancer or a benign thyroid nodule (not recorded which). Some clones in this sample may be carry-over from other donors' samples. Both conserved end residues are part of each CDR3. Clone size is stated in some rows and not others, as once, few, many or a class when expanded.

J	size	V	CDR3
TRBJ1-2	few	TRBV19	CASIPQPGLPYGYTF
TRBJ1-4	medium-sized	TRBV7-9	CASSRAGGEKLFF
TRBJ2-2	NA	TRBV12-3/TRBV12-4	CASSLRLGGELFF
TRBJ2-5	medium-sized	TRBV9	CASSVTGSIEETQYF
TRBJ2-1	NA	TRBV20-1	CSAGVVEQFF
TRBJ1-1	few	TRBV12-3/TRBV12-4	CASSSVDREEGAFF
TRBJ1-2	few	TRBV29-1	CSVEEAGGYGYTF
TRBJ2-3	NA	TRBV20-1	CSAPSGRYTDTQYF
TRBJ2-3	NA	TRBV18	CASSRAAGVTTDTQYF
TRBJ1-3	NA	TRBV7-8	CASSSGQGYGNTIYF
TRBJ1-6	NA	TRBV20-1	CSARDRGTGGNSPLHF
TRBJ2-2	medium-sized	TRBV12-3/TRBV12-4	CASSNPGVGVHTGELFF
TRBJ1-1	medium-sized	TRBV30	CAWSPGKTMNTEAFF
TRBJ2-1	NA	TRBV4-2	CASQSEGRRTHEQFF
TRBJ1-2	many	TRBV6-1	CASSEFSDRGEGYTF
TRBJ1-1	NA	TRBV24-1	CATSEGGQGDAFF
TRBJ2-6	NA	TRBV6-2/TRBV6-3	CASSPRVRRSGANVLTF
TRBJ1-5	NA	TRBV5-1	CASSLEGDRDQPQHF
TRBJ1-4	NA	TRBV27	CASSLRVVGGQVNEKLFF
TRBJ2-3	NA	TRBV12-3/TRBV12-4	CASSSKTGRDTQYF
TRBJ2-7	few	TRBV6-2/TRBV6-3	CASRPGGVYEQYF
TRBJ1-2	NA	TRBV20-1	CSTSGQINYGYTF
TRBJ1-5	NA	TRBV6-8	CASRRAPKPQPQHF
TRBJ2-7	NA	TRBV5-6	CASSRGQATFYEQYF
TRBJ2-1	medium-sized	TRBV9	CASSVDGSTYNEQFF
TRBJ2-3	NA	TRBV20-1	CSADLSSEASDTQYF
TRBJ1-1	NA	TRBV6-1	CASSEAWAEAFF
TRBJ2-7	NA	TRBV4-1	CASSQGQHEQYF
TRBJ2-2	NA	TRBV20-1	CSAKQGAGGELFF
TRBJ2-3	NA	TRBV15	CATSRDLGTSAKEGSTDTQYF
TRBJ2-2	NA	TRBV5-1	CASSFTSGRVNTGELFF
TRBJ1-1	large	TRBV7-9	CASSFREARAFF
TRBJ2-7	few	TRBV12-3/TRBV12-4	CASSFAAGGYEQYF
TRBJ2-1	medium-sized	TRBV7-9	CASSPTSGRGNEQFF
TRBJ1-4	NA	TRBV5-1	CASSRGQGRNEKLFF
TRBJ1-2	few	TRBV2	CASSPGTALNYGYTF
TRBJ1-5	NA	TRBV7-9	CASSSDRVGQPQHF
TRBJ1-3	medium-sized	TRBV7-2	CASSTNSGNTIYF
TRBJ2-7	medium-sized	TRBV18	CASSPLSETSYEQYF
TRBJ2-7	NA	TRBV20-1	CSARGELSYEQYF
TRBJ2-7	NA	TRBV20-1	CSATTRLAGYEQYF
TRBJ2-7	NA	TRBV19	CASSTASSGRAYEQYF
TRBJ1-6	NA	TRBV20-1	CSAEQGSWSPLHF
TRBJ2-5	NA	TRBV20-1	CSASGLAGGTGETQYF
TRBJ2-7	few	TRBV20-1	CSATTSDRLGYEQYF
TRBJ1-2	few	TRBV6-1	CASSGGSKPPYGYTF
TRBJ1-2	few	TRBV19	CASRYPGQSHGYTF
TRBJ1-6	few	TRBV30	CAWSVEVLRLRSPLHF